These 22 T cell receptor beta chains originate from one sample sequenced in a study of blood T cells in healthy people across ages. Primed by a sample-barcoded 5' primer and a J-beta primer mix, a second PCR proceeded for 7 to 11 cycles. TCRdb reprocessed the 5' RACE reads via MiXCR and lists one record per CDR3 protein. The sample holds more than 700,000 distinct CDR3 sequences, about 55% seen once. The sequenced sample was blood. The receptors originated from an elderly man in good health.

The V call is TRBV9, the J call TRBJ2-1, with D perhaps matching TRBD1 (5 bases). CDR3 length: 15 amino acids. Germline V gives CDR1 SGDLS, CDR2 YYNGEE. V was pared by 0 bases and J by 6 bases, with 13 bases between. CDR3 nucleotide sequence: TGTGCCAGCAGCGTAGAACAGGATCCCCGCAATGAGCAGTTCTTC. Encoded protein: CASSVEQDPRNEQFF. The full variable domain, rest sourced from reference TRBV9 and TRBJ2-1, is DSGVTQTPKHLITATGQRVTLRCSPRSGDLSVYWYQQSLDQGLQFLIQYYNGEERAKGNILERFSAQQFPDLHSELNLSSLELGDSALYFCASSVEQDPRNEQFFGPGTRLTVL.

Here the CDR3 reads CASSSATGSSGNTIYF. DNA for the CDR3: TGCGCCAGCAGCTCGGCGACAGGTTCCTCTGGAAACACCATATATTTT. The chain couples TRBV5-1 to TRBJ1-3; D is possibly TRBD1 (6 bases). The V and J ends lost 3 bases and 0 bases respectively, with 13 bases between them. Germline CDR1 SGHRS, CDR2 YFSETQ. This CDR3 is built from 16 residues.

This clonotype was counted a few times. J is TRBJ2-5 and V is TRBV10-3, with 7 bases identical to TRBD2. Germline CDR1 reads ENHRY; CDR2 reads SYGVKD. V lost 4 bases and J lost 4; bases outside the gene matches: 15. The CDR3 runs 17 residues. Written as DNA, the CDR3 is TGTGCCATCAGTGCGAGGAGCGGGACGGGGAGTTCAGAGACCCAGTACTTC. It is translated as CAISARSGTGSSETQYF.

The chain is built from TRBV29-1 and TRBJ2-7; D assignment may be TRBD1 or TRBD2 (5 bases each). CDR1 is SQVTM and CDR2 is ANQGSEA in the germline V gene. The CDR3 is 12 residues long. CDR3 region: CAWGQGPYEQYF. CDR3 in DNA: TGCGCCTGGGGCCAGGGACCCTACGAGCAGTACTTC.

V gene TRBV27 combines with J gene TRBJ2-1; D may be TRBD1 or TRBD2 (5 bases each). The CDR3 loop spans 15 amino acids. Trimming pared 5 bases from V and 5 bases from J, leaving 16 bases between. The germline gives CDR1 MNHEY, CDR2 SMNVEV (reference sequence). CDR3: CASSPSGTLHNEQFF. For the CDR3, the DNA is TGTGCCAGCAGTCCCTCCGGGACGCTACACAATGAGCAGTTCTTC.

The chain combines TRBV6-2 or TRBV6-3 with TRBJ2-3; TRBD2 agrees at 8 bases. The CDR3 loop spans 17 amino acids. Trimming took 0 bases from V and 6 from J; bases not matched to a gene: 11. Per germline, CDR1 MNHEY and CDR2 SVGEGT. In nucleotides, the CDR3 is TGTGCCAGCAGTTACTCGAATTCCGGGAGGGCCCTTGATACGCAGTATTTT. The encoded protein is CASSYSNSGRALDTQYF.

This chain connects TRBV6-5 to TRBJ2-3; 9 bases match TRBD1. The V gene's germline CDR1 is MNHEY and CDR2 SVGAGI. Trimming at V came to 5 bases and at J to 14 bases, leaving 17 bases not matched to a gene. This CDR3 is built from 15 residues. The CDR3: CASSPPGQGPRYAYF. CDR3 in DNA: TGTGCCAGCAGTCCGCCGGGACAGGGTCCGAGATACGCGTATTTT.

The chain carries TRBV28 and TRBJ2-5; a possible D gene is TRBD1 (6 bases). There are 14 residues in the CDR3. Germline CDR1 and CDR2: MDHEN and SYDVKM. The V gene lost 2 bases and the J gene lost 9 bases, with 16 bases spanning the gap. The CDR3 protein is CASSLPGASEAQYF. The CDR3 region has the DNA TGTGCCAGCAGTTTACCAGGGGCCTCCGAAGCCCAGTACTTC.

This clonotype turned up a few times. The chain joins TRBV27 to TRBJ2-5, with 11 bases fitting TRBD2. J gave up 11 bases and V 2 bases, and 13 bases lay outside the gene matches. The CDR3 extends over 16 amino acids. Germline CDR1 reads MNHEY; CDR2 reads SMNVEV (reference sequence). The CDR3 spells CASSLVRLAGGREQYF. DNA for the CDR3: TGTGCCAGCAGTTTAGTCAGGCTAGCGGGAGGAAGAGAGCAGTACTTC.

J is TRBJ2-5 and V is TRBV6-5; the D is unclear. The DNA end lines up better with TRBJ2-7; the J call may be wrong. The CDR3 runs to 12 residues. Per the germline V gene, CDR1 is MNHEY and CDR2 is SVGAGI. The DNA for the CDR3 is TGTGCCAGCAGCCGAGACCGTAACGAGCAGTACTTC. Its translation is CASSRDRNEQYF.

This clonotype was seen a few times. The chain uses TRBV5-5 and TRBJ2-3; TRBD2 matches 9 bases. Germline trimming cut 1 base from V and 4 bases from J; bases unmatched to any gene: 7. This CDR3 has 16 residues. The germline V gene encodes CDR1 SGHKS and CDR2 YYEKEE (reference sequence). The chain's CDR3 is CASSLRAGGPADTQYF. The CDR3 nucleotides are TGTGCCAGCAGCTTGCGGGCGGGAGGGCCCGCAGATACGCAGTATTTT.

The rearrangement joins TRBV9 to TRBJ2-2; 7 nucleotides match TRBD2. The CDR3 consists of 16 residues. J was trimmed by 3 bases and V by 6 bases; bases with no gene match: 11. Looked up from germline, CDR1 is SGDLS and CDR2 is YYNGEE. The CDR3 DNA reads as TGTGCCAGCAATGCTCTGGCGGGAGTTGACACCGGGGAGCTGTTTTTT. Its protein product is CASNALAGVDTGELFF. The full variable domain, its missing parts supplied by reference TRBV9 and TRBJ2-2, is DSGVTQTPKHLITATGQRVTLRCSPRSGDLSVYWYQQSLDQGLQFLIQYYNGEERAKGNILERFSAQQFPDLHSELNLSSLELGDSALYFCASNALAGVDTGELFFGEGSRLTVL.

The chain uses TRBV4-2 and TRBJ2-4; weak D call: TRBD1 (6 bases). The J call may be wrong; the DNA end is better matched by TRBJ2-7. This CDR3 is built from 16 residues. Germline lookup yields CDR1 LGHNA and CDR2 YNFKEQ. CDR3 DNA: TGTGCCAGCAGCCAAGTCCTAGGACAGATCGGCTACGAGCAGTACTTC. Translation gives CASSQVLGQIGYEQYF.

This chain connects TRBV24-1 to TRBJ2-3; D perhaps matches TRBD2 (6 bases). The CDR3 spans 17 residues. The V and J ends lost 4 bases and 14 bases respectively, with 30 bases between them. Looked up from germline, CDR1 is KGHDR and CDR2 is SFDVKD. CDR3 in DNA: TGTGCCACCAGTGAGTTGAGGCCGGTGGGGAGGCACAGATACGCGTATTTT. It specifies CATSELRPVGRHRYAYF.

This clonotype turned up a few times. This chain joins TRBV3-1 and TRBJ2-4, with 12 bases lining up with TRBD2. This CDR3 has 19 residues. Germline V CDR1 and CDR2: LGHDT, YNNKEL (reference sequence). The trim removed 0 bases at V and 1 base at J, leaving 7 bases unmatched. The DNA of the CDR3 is TGTGCCAGCAGCCAAGACCGCTCACTAGCGGGAGGTGCCAAAAACATTCAGTACTTC. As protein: CASSQDRSLAGGAKNIQYF.

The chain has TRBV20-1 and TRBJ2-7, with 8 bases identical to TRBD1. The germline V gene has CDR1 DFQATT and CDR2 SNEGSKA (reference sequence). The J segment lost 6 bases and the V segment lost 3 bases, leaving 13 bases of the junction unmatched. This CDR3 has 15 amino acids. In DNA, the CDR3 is TGCAGTGCTAGGCTGGACAGGGCAAGGTTCGGCGAGCAGTACTTC. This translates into CSARLDRARFGEQYF.

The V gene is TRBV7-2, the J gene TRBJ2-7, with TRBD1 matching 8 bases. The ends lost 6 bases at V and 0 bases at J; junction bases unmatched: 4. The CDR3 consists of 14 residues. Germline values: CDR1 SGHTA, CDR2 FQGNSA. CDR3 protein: CASRGGQVSYEQYF. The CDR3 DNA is TGTGCCAGCAGGGGGGGACAGGTCTCCTACGAGCAGTACTTC.

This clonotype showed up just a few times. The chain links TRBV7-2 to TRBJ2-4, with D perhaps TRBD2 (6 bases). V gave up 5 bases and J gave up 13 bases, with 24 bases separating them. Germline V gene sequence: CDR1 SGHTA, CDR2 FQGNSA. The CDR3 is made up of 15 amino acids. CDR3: CASSPELVLYREQYF. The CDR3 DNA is TGTGCCAGCAGCCCCGAACTAGTTCTCTATCGGGAGCAGTACTTC.

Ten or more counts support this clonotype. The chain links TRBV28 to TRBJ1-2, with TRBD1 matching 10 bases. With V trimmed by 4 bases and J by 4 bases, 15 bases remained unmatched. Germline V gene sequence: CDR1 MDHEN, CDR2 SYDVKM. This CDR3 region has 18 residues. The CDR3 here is CASSSDGTGAPYAYGYTF. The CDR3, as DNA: TGTGCCAGCAGTTCGGACGGGACAGGGGCCCCATACGCCTATGGCTACACCTTC.

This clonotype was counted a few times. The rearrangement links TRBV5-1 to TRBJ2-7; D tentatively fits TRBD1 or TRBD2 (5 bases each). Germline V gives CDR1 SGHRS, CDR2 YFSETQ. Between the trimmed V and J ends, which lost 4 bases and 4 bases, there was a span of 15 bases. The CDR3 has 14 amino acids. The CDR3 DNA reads TGCGCCAGCAGCGGGGGTGGTACCCGATACGAGCAGTACTTC. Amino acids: CASSGGGTRYEQYF.

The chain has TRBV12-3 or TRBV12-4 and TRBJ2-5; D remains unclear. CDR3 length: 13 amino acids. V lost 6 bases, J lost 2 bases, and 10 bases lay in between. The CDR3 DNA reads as TGTGCCAGCAGCGACAACGTACAAGAGACCCAGTACTTC. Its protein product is CASSDNVQETQYF.

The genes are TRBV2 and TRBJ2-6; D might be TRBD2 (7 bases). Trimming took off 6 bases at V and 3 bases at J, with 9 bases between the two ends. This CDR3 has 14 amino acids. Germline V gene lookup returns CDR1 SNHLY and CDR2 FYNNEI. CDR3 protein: CASRGGLGANVLTF. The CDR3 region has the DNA TGTGCCAGCAGGGGGGGGCTTGGGGCCAACGTCCTGACTTTC. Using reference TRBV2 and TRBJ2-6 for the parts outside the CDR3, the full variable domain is EPEVTQTPSHQVTQMGQEVILRCVPISNHLYFYWYRQILGQKVEFLVSFYNNEISEKSEIFDDQFSVERPDGSNFTLKIRSTKLEDSAMYFCASRGGLGANVLTFGAGSRLTVL.